What follows is one T cell receptor beta chain and its context. The antigen is unknown. This specimen belongs to a study of a mutant IDH1 vaccine in newly diagnosed glioma. The assay was immunoSEQ multiplex PCR, and TCRdb's table has in-frame clones only and misses some. The sample has more than 35,000 clones; around 81% are singletons. Time point here: week 35, safety follow-up. A 20-mer mutant IDH1 peptide at 300 ug was injected subcutaneously with topical imiquimod. New astrocytomas of WHO grade 3 or 4 that were IDH1-mutant and ATRX-lost were found in the donors. This receptor was obtained from a woman aged 35 to 49 with glioma. Some clones in this sample may be carry-over from other donors' samples. The sample here was PBMCs, taken from a glioma patient whose treatment included an IDH1 peptide vaccine.

In DNA form, the CDR3 reads TGTGCCAGCAGCTTCGCAGGGAGCAATGGCTACACCTTC. Translation: CASSFAGSNGYTF. V gene TRBV5-4 combines with J gene TRBJ1-2; a weak D match, TRBD1 (5 bases). Germline V gives CDR1 SGHNT, CDR2 YYREEE (reference sequence). The CDR3 consists of 13 residues. V lost 2 bases to trimming and J lost 6 bases, with 11 bases between them.